A single sample is the source of the 30 T cell receptor beta chains below, sequenced in a study of metastatic and nonmetastatic thyroid tumors. All patients were untreated before thyroid surgery. TCRdb redid the clone calls on the PCR reads using MiXCR. The sample has 15,000 to 20,000 clones; approximately 32% are singletons. The sample taken for sequencing was tumor tissue. These receptors were collected from a female donor with papillary thyroid cancer or a benign thyroid nodule (not recorded which). Some clones in this sample may be carry-over from other donors' samples.

The chain has TRBV6-1 and TRBJ2-2, with a tentative D call TRBD1 (6 bases). Germline values: CDR1 MNHNS, CDR2 SASEGT. Trimming pared 7 bases from V and 1 base from J, leaving 10 bases between. The CDR3 consists of 14 residues. The CDR3 here is CASIKDRNTGELFF. The CDR3 region has the DNA TGTGCCAGCATAAAGGACAGGAACACCGGGGAGCTGTTTTTT.

This clone was seen many times. The J gene is TRBJ1-3, the V gene TRBV5-1; 7 positions agree with TRBD1. This CDR3 is built from 20 residues. V lost 0 bases to trimming and J lost 0 bases; unmatched junction nucleotides: 15. The V gene's germline CDR1 is SGHRS and CDR2 YFSETQ. The CDR3 nucleotides read TGCGCCAGCAGCTTGGATTCCCGGGACAGCAGGATACTCTCTGGAAACACCATATATTTT. Its protein product is CASSLDSRDSRILSGNTIYF.

This clone has more than one count but fewer than ten. J is TRBJ2-7 and V is TRBV6-1; possibly TRBD1 for D (6 bases). CDR1 and CDR2 from the germline V gene are MNHNS and SASEGT. The ends were cut back, 0 bases at V and 0 bases at J, with 9 bases in the middle. The length of the CDR3 is 15 residues. The CDR3 is CASSEAEGGSYEQYF. In DNA, the CDR3 is TGTGCCAGCAGTGAAGCCGAAGGGGGCTCCTACGAGCAGTACTTC.

The genes are TRBV7-8 and TRBJ2-7, with 8 bases aligning to TRBD1. Trimming removed 1 base from V and 3 bases from J; junction bases left unmatched: 2. The germline V gene encodes CDR1 SGHVS and CDR2 FQNEAQ. The CDR3 sequence is 14 residues long. The CDR3 protein is CASSLGTGNYEQYF. The CDR3 DNA is TGTGCCAGCAGCTTAGGGACAGGGAACTACGAGCAGTACTTC. Variable domain in full (rest from reference TRBV7-8 and TRBJ2-7): GAGVSQSPRYKVAKRGQDVALRCDPISGHVSLFWYQQALGQGPEFLTYFQNEAQLDKSGLPSDRFFAERPEGSVSTLKIQRTQQEDSAVYLCASSLGTGNYEQYFGPGTRLTVT.

This clone turned up a few times. The CDR3 is CASSYLQGMSYEQYF. As DNA, the CDR3 is TGTGCCAGCAGTTATTTACAGGGGATGTCCTACGAGCAGTACTTC. The chain uses TRBV6-6 and TRBJ2-7; 7 positions agree with TRBD1. Germline lookup yields CDR1 MNHNY and CDR2 SVGAGI (reference sequence). Trimming removed 3 bases from V and 1 base from J; junction bases left unmatched: 6. The CDR3 is 15 amino acids.

The chain uses TRBV7-8 and TRBJ2-7; 7 bases are shared with TRBD2. The CDR3 length is 15 residues. With V trimmed by 1 base and J by 3 bases, 6 bases remained unmatched. Germline CDR1 reads SGHVS; CDR2 reads FQNEAQ. The CDR3 region is CASSLGGSGRYEQYF. CDR3 nucleotide sequence: TGTGCCAGCAGCTTAGGCGGTAGCGGGCGCTACGAGCAGTACTTC.

This chain links TRBV5-1 with TRBJ1-2; 9 bases agree with TRBD1. Germline V gene sequence: CDR1 SGHRS, CDR2 YFSETQ. The CDR3 has 14 amino acids. The trim removed 4 bases at V and 7 bases at J, leaving 8 bases unmatched. The CDR3 spells CASSRGTGMVGYTF. For the CDR3, the DNA is TGCGCCAGCAGCCGAGGGACAGGGATGGTTGGCTACACCTTC.

This clone has at least ten counts. This chain connects TRBV27 to TRBJ2-6, with unresolved D. The CDR3 totals 14 residues. Germline V gene lookup returns CDR1 MNHEY and CDR2 SMNVEV (reference sequence). V gave up 0 bases and J gave up 0 bases, with 0 bases separating them. The CDR3 DNA sequence: TGTGCCAGCAGTTTATCCTCTGGGGCCAACGTCCTGACTTTC. It codes for CASSLSSGANVLTF.

This clone is a singleton in its sample. The rearrangement uses TRBV18 and TRBJ1-3, with 8 bases fitting TRBD1. CDR1 is KGHSH, CDR2 LQKENI, per germline. This CDR3 has 17 residues. V was clipped by 0 bases and J by 1 base; unmatched bases: 5. For the CDR3, the DNA is TGTGCCAGCTCACCACCGGCAGGGGGCGCGTCTGGAAACACCATATATTTT. Protein product: CASSPPAGGASGNTIYF.

In this sample, this clone turned up many times. The chain combines TRBV15 with TRBJ2-3; D may be TRBD2 (5 bases). Looked up from germline, CDR1 is LNHNV and CDR2 is YYDKDF (reference sequence). Trimming removed 3 bases at V and 0 bases at J, with 10 bases between. This CDR3 spans 15 amino acids. CDR3 nucleotide sequence: TGTGCCACCAGCAGGGGAGACATAAGCACAGATACGCAGTATTTT. It specifies CATSRGDISTDTQYF.

The chain recombines TRBV27 with TRBJ1-1; the D is unclear. V was trimmed by 2 bases and J by 1 base, leaving 5 bases between them. There are 13 residues in the CDR3. The germline V gene encodes CDR1 MNHEY and CDR2 SMNVEV (reference sequence). The CDR3 spells CASSLIPNTEAFF. In nucleotides, the CDR3 is TGTGCCAGCAGTTTAATTCCGAACACTGAAGCTTTCTTT.

The V call is TRBV19, the J call TRBJ1-2; D is perhaps TRBD1 (6 bases). Trimming stripped 4 bases from V and 3 bases from J, with 15 bases between. The CDR3 contains 15 residues. Germline lookup yields CDR1 LNHDA and CDR2 SQIVND (reference sequence). CDR3 in amino acids: CASSRQGRADYGYTF. The CDR3 region has the DNA TGTGCCAGTAGTAGGCAGGGGCGCGCCGACTATGGCTACACCTTC.

This clone turned up a few times. The CDR3 DNA reads as TGCGCCAGCAGCCAAGTGGTTAGGACAGCTAACGAGCAGTACTTC. Its translation: CASSQVVRTANEQYF. The genes are TRBV4-1 and TRBJ2-7, with D possibly being TRBD1 (6 bases). CDR3 length: 15 residues. In germline, CDR1 is MGHRA, CDR2 YSYEKL. Trimming stripped 1 base from V and 5 bases from J, with 15 bases between.

This clone was seen only once. The V call is TRBV2, the J call TRBJ2-7, with TRBD2 matching over 9 bases. CDR1 and CDR2 (germline): SNHLY, FYNNEI. The V segment lost 4 bases and the J segment 5 bases; nucleotides outside the gene matches: 6. This CDR3 region has 14 residues. The CDR3 is CASSGASGTDEQYF. The CDR3 nucleotides are TGTGCCAGCAGTGGCGCTAGCGGGACCGACGAGCAGTACTTC.

By share, this clone ranks as medium-sized. J is TRBJ2-2 and V is TRBV6-2 or TRBV6-3; TRBD1 matches 7 bases. The ends lost 7 bases at V and 0 bases at J; junction bases unmatched: 2. The V gene's germline CDR1 is MNHEY and CDR2 SVGEGT. The CDR3 spans 14 residues. The CDR3 nucleotides are TGTGCCAGCACGGGACAGTCGAACACCGGGGAGCTGTTTTTT. Protein sequence: CASTGQSNTGELFF.

This CDR3 reads CAWSGGSIGFEQYF. The DNA of the CDR3 is TGTGCCTGGTCTGGAGGTTCCATCGGGTTCGAGCAGTACTTC. The rearrangement links TRBV30 to TRBJ2-7, with D perhaps matching TRBD2 (5 bases). Per the germline V gene, CDR1 is GTSNPN and CDR2 is SVGIG (reference sequence). The CDR3 runs 14 residues. V lost 5 bases and J 6 bases, leaving 20 bases between the germline ends.

The CDR3 loop reads CASSFRSGSFDNEQFF. DNA for the CDR3: TGTGCCAGCAGCTTCCGTAGCGGGAGTTTCGACAATGAGCAGTTCTTC. The genes are TRBV11-2 and TRBJ2-1; 9 bases line up with TRBD2. The CDR3 consists of 16 residues. The germline CDR1 and CDR2 sequences are SGHAT and FQNNGV. V trimming: 3 bases; J trimming: 5 bases; junction bases outside the gene matches: 8.

This rearrangement joins TRBV2 to TRBJ2-1; 7 bases match TRBD2. The trim removed 7 bases at V and 7 bases at J, leaving 10 bases unmatched. Germline V gene sequence: CDR1 SNHLY, CDR2 FYNNEI. The CDR3 length is 14 residues. CDR3 region: CASNVGGPGNEQFF. The CDR3 DNA follows: TGTGCCAGCAACGTGGGAGGGCCGGGAAATGAGCAGTTCTTC. Full variable domain (missing parts from reference TRBV2 and TRBJ2-1): EPEVTQTPSHQVTQMGQEVILRCVPISNHLYFYWYRQILGQKVEFLVSFYNNEISEKSEIFDDQFSVERPDGSNFTLKIRSTKLEDSAMYFCASNVGGPGNEQFFGPGTRLTVL.

This clone is categorized as medium-sized (0.01 to 0.1%). The chain's CDR3 is CSAREPDRGNSPLHF. Written as DNA, the CDR3 is TGCAGTGCTAGAGAACCGGACAGGGGTAATTCACCCCTCCACTTT. The chain uses TRBV20-1 and TRBJ1-6; 9 bases line up with TRBD1. Germline V gives CDR1 DFQATT, CDR2 SNEGSKA (reference sequence). The junction had 3 bases not matched to a gene; V was cut back by 0 bases and J by 6 bases. The CDR3 spans 15 residues.

This clone is medium-sized within its sample. V is TRBV5-1 and J is TRBJ2-7; 15 nucleotides agree with TRBD2. This CDR3 spans 17 amino acids. J was trimmed by 2 bases and V by 5 bases; bases with no gene match: 8. Germline loops: CDR1 SGHRS, CDR2 YFSETQ. In DNA form, the CDR3 reads TGCGCCAGCAGAGGGACTAGCGGGGGGCGAGCCGCCTACGAGCAGTACTTC. It translates to CASRGTSGGRAAYEQYF.

This clone was detected only a few times. The chain joins TRBV28 to TRBJ1-5; D is possibly TRBD1 (5 bases). The CDR3 extends over 14 amino acids. V was clipped by 2 bases and J by 5 bases, with 10 bases between them. Germline values: CDR1 MDHEN, CDR2 SYDVKM. CDR3 protein: CASSLRGTYQPQHF. In DNA, the CDR3 is TGTGCCAGCAGTTTACGAGGGACCTATCAGCCCCAGCATTTT.

In this sample, this clone turned up many times. This chain joins TRBV4-2 and TRBJ1-3; D is unresolved. V dropped 2 bases and J dropped 3 bases, with 14 bases sitting between them. The CDR3 is 16 residues long. The V gene's germline CDR1 is LGHNA and CDR2 YNFKEQ. The CDR3 spells CASSQNPTVGGNTIYF. CDR3 in DNA: TGTGCCAGCAGCCAAAATCCGACGGTCGGTGGAAACACCATATATTTT.

J is TRBJ1-6 and V is TRBV30; TRBD1 is a possible D gene (6 bases). Looked up from germline, CDR1 is GTSNPN and CDR2 is SVGIG (reference sequence). Trimming stripped 0 bases from V and 11 bases from J, with 14 bases between. CDR3 length equals 14 residues. CDR3 sequence (DNA): TGTGCCTGGAGTGTTGGGGGGCCGATTACACCCCTCCACTTT. It yields the protein CAWSVGGPITPLHF.

The chain has TRBV20-1 and TRBJ2-7; D not resolved. V was pared by 3 bases and J by 5 bases, with 14 bases between. CDR1 DFQATT and CDR2 SNEGSKA come from the germline V gene (reference sequence). CDR3 length: 13 amino acids. The CDR3 DNA follows: TGCAGTGCTAGTTACGTAGGGTTAGACGAGCAGTACTTC. Translating it yields CSASYVGLDEQYF.

J is TRBJ2-1 and V is TRBV11-2; 7 nucleotides agree with TRBD2. Germline V gives CDR1 SGHAT, CDR2 FQNNGV. This CDR3 spans 18 amino acids. V lost 3 bases to trimming and J lost 7 bases; unmatched junction nucleotides: 18. The CDR3 DNA follows: TGTGCCAGCAGCTTTTATTCTATAGAGCGGGGCCCTCGGAATGAGCAGTTCTTC. Encoded protein: CASSFYSIERGPRNEQFF.

This clone has a handful of counts. V is TRBV6-5 and J is TRBJ2-3; possibly TRBD2 for D (6 bases). The CDR3 length is 13 residues. CDR1 and CDR2 from the germline V gene are MNHEY and SVGAGI. V lost 4 bases, J lost 3 bases, and 8 bases lay in between. The CDR3 DNA follows: TGTGCCAGCAGTTTCGGGGGAACAGATACGCAGTATTTT. Residues: CASSFGGTDTQYF.

This clone is termed medium-sized. The CDR3 loop is CASSPKGETQYF. The CDR3 DNA follows: TGTGCCAGCAGCCCTAAAGGGGAAACCCAGTACTTC. This chain uses TRBV4-2 with TRBJ2-5; the D gene is possibly TRBD1 (5 bases). V gave up 4 bases and J gave up 8 bases, with 11 bases separating them. The CDR3 covers 12 residues. Germline values: CDR1 LGHNA, CDR2 YNFKEQ.

At least ten counts were recorded for this clone. The chain carries TRBV27 and TRBJ1-5; D call uncertain. This CDR3 is 14 amino acids long. The V end lost 3 bases, the J end lost 2 bases, and 8 bases lay between the germline ends. Germline assignment: CDR1 MNHEY and CDR2 SMNVEV (reference sequence). The CDR3 region has the DNA TGTGCCAGCAGTTTCTGGAAAGGCAATCAGCCCCAGCATTTT. This encodes CASSFWKGNQPQHF.

This clone turned up a few times. The chain carries TRBV12-3 or TRBV12-4 and TRBJ2-7; TRBD1 aligns across 9 bases. V was clipped by 5 bases and J by 4 bases; unmatched bases: 6. The CDR3 contains 14 residues. CDR3 in amino acids: CASSAPGTGYEQYF. The CDR3 nucleotides are TGTGCCAGCAGTGCGCCCGGGACAGGGTACGAGCAGTACTTC.

This chain links TRBV24-1 with TRBJ2-3; D gene unclear. V was shortened by 3 bases and J by 4 bases, with 19 bases between the two germline ends. CDR3 length: 17 amino acids. Germline assignment: CDR1 KGHDR and CDR2 SFDVKD. CDR3 nucleotides: TGTGCCACCAGTGATCTTAGCTTGACTTCTAATCCAGATACGCAGTATTTT. Protein: CATSDLSLTSNPDTQYF.